This T cell receptor beta chain was identified in a study of graft-versus-host responses after intestinal transplantation. Overall study context: Anti-thymocyte globulin induction preceded about 3 years of tacrolimus and steroid maintenance in all recipients. Study conclusions and caveats: The study associated peak circulating GvH clone levels with early post-transplant HvG declines.

Only in-frame clones appear in the TCRdb table, and some are missing; sequencing was by immunoSEQ multiplex PCR. Of over 5,000 clones detected, 25% to 30% appear once; the ten largest clones hold under 4%. A sort after the reaction isolated proliferating CFSE-low CD3+CD4+ and CD3+CD8+ responders. Points on this clone: The germline gene is not matched at one end of the junction; a read error may be the cause.

CDR1 and CDR2 from the germline V gene are MGHRA and YSYEKL. There are 14 residues in the CDR3. The J gene is TRBJ2-1, the V gene TRBV4-1, with 8 positions matching TRBD2. The source of this sequence is a human patient who was an organ donor for intestinal transplantation. Here the sequenced sample was alloreactive CD4+ T cells from a mixed lymphocyte reaction culture, taken before transplantation. Subset denoted: CFSE-low proliferating T cells sorted from roughly six-day pre-transplant mixed lymphocyte reaction (GvH or HvG direction). The CDR3 here is CASSPDLFIAGKVF. CDR3 sequence (DNA): TGCGCCAGCAGCCCTGATCTTTTTATAGCGGGGAAAGTCTTC.